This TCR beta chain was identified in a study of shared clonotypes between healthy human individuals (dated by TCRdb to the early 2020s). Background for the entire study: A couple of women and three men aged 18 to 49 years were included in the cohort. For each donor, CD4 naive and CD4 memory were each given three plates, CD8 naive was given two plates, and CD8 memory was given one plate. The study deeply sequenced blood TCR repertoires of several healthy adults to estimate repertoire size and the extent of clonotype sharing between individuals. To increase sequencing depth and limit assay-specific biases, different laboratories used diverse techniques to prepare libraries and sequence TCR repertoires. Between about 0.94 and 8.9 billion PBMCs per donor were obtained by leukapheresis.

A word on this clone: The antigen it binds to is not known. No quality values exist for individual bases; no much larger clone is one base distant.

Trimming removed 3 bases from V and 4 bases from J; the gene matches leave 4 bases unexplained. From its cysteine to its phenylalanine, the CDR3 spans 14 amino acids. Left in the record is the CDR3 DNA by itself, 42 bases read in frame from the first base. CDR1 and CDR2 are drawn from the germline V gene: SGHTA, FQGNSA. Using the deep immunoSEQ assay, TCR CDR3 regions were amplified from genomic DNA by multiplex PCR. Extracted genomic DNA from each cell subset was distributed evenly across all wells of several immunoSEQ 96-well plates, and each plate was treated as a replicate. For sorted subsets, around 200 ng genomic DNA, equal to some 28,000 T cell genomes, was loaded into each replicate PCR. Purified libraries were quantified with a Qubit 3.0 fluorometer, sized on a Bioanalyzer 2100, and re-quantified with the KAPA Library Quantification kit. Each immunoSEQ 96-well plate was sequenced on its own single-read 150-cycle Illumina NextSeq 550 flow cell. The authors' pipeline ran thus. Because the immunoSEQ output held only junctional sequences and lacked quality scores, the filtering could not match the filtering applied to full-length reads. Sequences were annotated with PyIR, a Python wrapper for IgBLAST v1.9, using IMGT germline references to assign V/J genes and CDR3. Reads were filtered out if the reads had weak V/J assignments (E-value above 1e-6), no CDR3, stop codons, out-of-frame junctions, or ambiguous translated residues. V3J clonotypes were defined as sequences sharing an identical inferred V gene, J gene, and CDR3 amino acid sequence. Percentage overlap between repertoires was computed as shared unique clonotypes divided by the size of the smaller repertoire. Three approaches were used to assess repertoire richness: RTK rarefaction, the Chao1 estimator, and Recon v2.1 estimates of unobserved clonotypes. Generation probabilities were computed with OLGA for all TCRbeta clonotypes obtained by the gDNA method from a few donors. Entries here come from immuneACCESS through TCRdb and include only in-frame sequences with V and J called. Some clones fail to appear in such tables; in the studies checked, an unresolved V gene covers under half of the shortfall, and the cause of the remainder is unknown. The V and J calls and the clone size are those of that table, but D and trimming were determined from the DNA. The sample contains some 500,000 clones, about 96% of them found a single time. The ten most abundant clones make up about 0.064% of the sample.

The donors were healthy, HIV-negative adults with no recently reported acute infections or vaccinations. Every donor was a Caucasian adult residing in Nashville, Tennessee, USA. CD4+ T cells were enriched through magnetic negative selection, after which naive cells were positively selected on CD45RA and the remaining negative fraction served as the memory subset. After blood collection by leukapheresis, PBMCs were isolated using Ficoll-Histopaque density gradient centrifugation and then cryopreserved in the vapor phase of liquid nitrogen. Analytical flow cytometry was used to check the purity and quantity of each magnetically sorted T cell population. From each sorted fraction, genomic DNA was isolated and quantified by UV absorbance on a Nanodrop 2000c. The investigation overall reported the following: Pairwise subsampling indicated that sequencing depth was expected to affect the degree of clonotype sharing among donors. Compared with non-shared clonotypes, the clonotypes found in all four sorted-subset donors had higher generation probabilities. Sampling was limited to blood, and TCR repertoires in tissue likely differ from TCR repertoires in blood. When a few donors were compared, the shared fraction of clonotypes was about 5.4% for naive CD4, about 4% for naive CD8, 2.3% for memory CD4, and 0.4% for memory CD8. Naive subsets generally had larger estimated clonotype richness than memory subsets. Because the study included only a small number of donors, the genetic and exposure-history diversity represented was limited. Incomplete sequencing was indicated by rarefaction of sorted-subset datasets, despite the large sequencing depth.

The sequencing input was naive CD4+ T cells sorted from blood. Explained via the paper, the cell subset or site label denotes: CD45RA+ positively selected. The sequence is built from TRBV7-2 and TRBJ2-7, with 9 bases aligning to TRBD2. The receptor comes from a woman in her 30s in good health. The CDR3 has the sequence CASSFPSGDYEQYF. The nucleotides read TGTGCCAGCAGCTTTCCTAGCGGGGATTACGAGCAGTACTTC. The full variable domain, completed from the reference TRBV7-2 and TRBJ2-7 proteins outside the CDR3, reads GAGVSQSPSNKVTEKGKDVELRCDPISGHTALYWYRQSLGQGLEFLIYFQGNSAPDKSGLPSDRFSAERTGGSVSTLTIQRTQQEDSAVYLCASSFPSGDYEQYFGPGTRLTVT.